The clone carrying this T cell receptor beta chain was counted only a few times. Its antigen is as yet unknown. Germline loops: CDR1 KGHSH, CDR2 LQKENI. Between the trimmed V and J ends, which lost 2 bases and 5 bases, there was a span of 12 bases. CDR3 length: 14 residues. This sample stems from a study of Graves' ophthalmopathy and Graves' hyperthyroidism. Study-wide results and caveats: Using a 13-signature model, the authors split ophthalmopathy from stable hyperthyroidism, with about 88% sensitivity and approximately 81% specificity.

TCR beta CDR3 amplification used RNA transcripts. HTBI-primed RT-PCR formed the first round, and a multiplex PCR formed the second. TCRdb re-derived calls from the multiplex PCR reads in MiXCR, one entry per CDR3 protein. The sample carries roughly 410,000 distinct CDR3 sequences, 15% recorded once. What was sequenced was peripheral blood. The origin of this receptor is a young woman with stable Graves' hyperthyroidism. The chain carries TRBV18 and TRBJ1-1; no firm D call. CDR3 coding DNA: TGTGCCAGCTCACCAGAAGGGTATTTGACTGAAGCTTTCTTT. This gives the protein CASSPEGYLTEAFF.